The sequence of this T cell receptor beta chain was determined in a study of blood T cell repertoires in COVID-19. Study summary: Samples representing acute and convalescent COVID-19 were sourced from the United States, Italy and Spain.

Methods used by the authors: Amplifying reference gene primers gave estimates of nucleated cell counts. Using immunoSEQ multiplex PCR, the repertoire was profiled, and TCRdb retains in-frame clones only, with some absent. That table furnishes V, J and clone size, whereas the DNA furnished D and trimming. The table has over 80,000 clones, about 74% seen once. In germline, CDR1 is SGHKS, CDR2 YYEKEE (reference sequence). The ends were cut back, 0 bases at V and 11 bases at J, with 23 bases in the middle. This CDR3 spans 16 amino acids. The Seattle site enrolled patients during active infection and followed them longitudinally.

The sequenced sample consisted of peripheral blood. The chain carries TRBV5-5 and TRBJ1-1; no firm D call. This TCR was recovered from a man between 65 and 79 years old with COVID-19, enrolled during active disease. The CDR3 region is CASSLESDGKRKRAFF. CDR3 DNA: TGTGCCAGCAGCTTGGAGTCAGACGGTAAGAGAAAGCGGGCTTTCTTT. The full variable domain, rest sourced from reference TRBV5-5 and TRBJ1-1, is DAGVTQSPTHLIKTRGQQVTLRCSPISGHKSVSWYQQVLGQGPQFIFQYYEKEERGRGNFPDRFSARQFPNYSSELNVNALLLGDSALYLCASSLESDGKRKRAFFGQGTRLTVV.